The rows below give T cell receptor beta chains drawn from one sample of a study of T cell responses to AZD1222 COVID-19 vaccine. This table comes from immunoSEQ multiplex PCR, and its TCRdb copy is limited to in-frame clones, with some not included. The sample includes 150,000 or so clones, around 90% seen only once; the top ten take around 2.8%. The sample in question was peripheral blood, obtained on day 0 of MenACWY control vaccination. These receptors all come from an adult in good health. Each CDR3 is given with its conserved first and last residue. The order of the fields is J gene, V gene, clone size, D gene, CDR3 DNA, CDR3 protein. A D gene is named only where the DNA matches it firmly. The size field is filled for only some rows; it gives once, few, many or a size class.

>TRBJ1-1|TRBV28|-|-
TGTGCCAGCAGCTCCCCCTACACCACCCAGCGGGCTTTCTTT
CASSSPYTTQRAFF
>TRBJ2-1|TRBV4-2|-|TRBD2
TGTGCCAGCAGCCAAGATGCCCGGGAGGGCCTCAATGAGCAGTTCTTC
CASSQDAREGLNEQFF
>TRBJ2-7|TRBV4-1|-|-
TGCGCCAGCAGCCAAATTGAGGCAGGAGACTACGAGCAGTACTTC
CASSQIEAGDYEQYF
>TRBJ1-6|TRBV3-1/TRBV3-2|-|-
TGTGCCAGCAGCCCTGGGCGGTATAATTCACCCCTCCACTTT
CASSPGRYNSPLHF
>TRBJ2-3|TRBV28|-|-
TGTGCCAGCAGCCTCAACAGGGCGGGGAGGACGCAGTATTTT
CASSLNRAGRTQYF
>TRBJ1-1|TRBV3-1/TRBV3-2|-|-
TGTGCCAGCAGTGACTGGGCGGACACTGAAGCTTTCTTT
CASSDWADTEAFF
>TRBJ1-5|TRBV28|once|-
TGTGCCAGCAGTTTGGGGGCGGAGGAATGGCCCCAGCATTTT
CASSLGAEEWPQHF
>TRBJ1-4|TRBV7-2|-|-
TGTGCCAGCAGCTTCGGAGGGGGGAATGAAAAACTGTTTTTT
CASSFGGGNEKLFF
>TRBJ1-2|TRBV7-9|-|-
TGTGCCAGCAGCTTCGACTCACTCCAGGGCTATGGCTACACCTTC
CASSFDSLQGYGYTF
>TRBJ2-3|TRBV9|-|TRBD2
TGTGCCAGCAGCCTCAGCGGGGGGGCAAAAGATACGCAGTATTTT
CASSLSGGAKDTQYF
>TRBJ2-5|TRBV3-1/TRBV3-2|-|TRBD2
TGTGCCAGCAGTCCCGAGGGGACTAGCCCCCAAGAGACCCAGTACTTC
CASSPEGTSPQETQYF
>TRBJ1-2|TRBV28|-|TRBD1
TGTGCCAGCAGTCCCCTGGGACAGGGATCTAACTATGGCTACACCTTC
CASSPLGQGSNYGYTF
>TRBJ1-6|TRBV6-2/TRBV6-3|few|-
TGTGCCAGCAGTTACGTTGGGGAGACCTCACCCCTCCACTTT
CASSYVGETSPLHF
>TRBJ1-2|TRBV30|once|TRBD1
TGTGCCTGGAGTGAGACAGGGATGCTGTCTTGGGGCTACACCTTC
CAWSETGMLSWGYTF
>TRBJ1-2|TRBV18|-|-
TGTGCCAGCTCACCACCTCAAGGACCAAACTATGGCTACACCTTC
CASSPPQGPNYGYTF
>TRBJ2-7|TRBV27|-|TRBD1
TGTGCCAGCAGTTCGGACAGGGGAATCAACGAGCAGTACTTC
CASSSDRGINEQYF
>TRBJ1-2|TRBV3-1/TRBV3-2|-|-
TGTGCCAGCAGCCAAGCGGGAGCCGCCGGTGGCTACACCTTC
CASSQAGAAGGYTF
>TRBJ1-5|TRBV6-5|-|-
TGTGCCAGCAGTTACTGGCATTATAGCAATCAGCCCCAGCATTTT
CASSYWHYSNQPQHF
>TRBJ1-5|TRBV12-5|-|-
TGTGCTAGTGGTTTGTACCGGGCCATTAATAGCAATCAGCCCCAGCATTTT
CASGLYRAINSNQPQHF
>TRBJ1-1|TRBV9|-|-
TGTGCCAGCAGTAGGGGCGGCGAAGCTTTCTTT
CASSRGGEAFF
>TRBJ1-3|TRBV14|-|-
TGTGCCAGCAGCTTCGAGAGGGGTTACTCTGGAAACACCATATATTTT
CASSFERGYSGNTIYF
>TRBJ2-3|TRBV14|once|TRBD2
TGTGCCAGCAGCCAAGCCGGACTAGGATCGCAGTATTTT
CASSQAGLGSQYF
>TRBJ2-3|TRBV5-4|once|TRBD2
TGTGCCAGCAGCCCTAGGGGCCCTAGCGGGGGCACAGATACGCAGTATTTT
CASSPRGPSGGTDTQYF
>TRBJ2-7|TRBV19|-|TRBD2
TGTGCCAGTAGTCTCCGGACTAGCGGACACTACGAGCAGTACTTC
CASSLRTSGHYEQYF
>TRBJ1-4|TRBV7-9|once|TRBD1
TGTGCCAGCAGACCCGACAGGGGATATACTAATGAAAAACTGTTTTTT
CASRPDRGYTNEKLFF
>TRBJ2-7|TRBV10-3|-|-
TGTGCCATCAGTTTAGACCAGGCTGGTTCTGGCGAGCAGTACTTC
CAISLDQAGSGEQYF
>TRBJ1-1|TRBV6-5|-|TRBD1
TGTGCCAGCAGTTACTCTAGGGGGCGAGCGAACACTGAAGCTTTCTTT
CASSYSRGRANTEAFF
>TRBJ1-3|TRBV3-1/TRBV3-2|-|TRBD1
TGTGCCAGCAGCCAACTGGCAGGGGGTGGAAACACCATATATTTT
CASSQLAGGGNTIYF